The clone carrying this TCR beta chain was observed a handful of times. What it binds is not known. Arm-PCR with iRepertoire HTBI primers amplified the CDR3 regions for these TCR beta libraries. TCRdb reprocessed the multiplex PCR reads via MiXCR and lists one record per CDR3 protein. The sample contains 250,000 to 300,000 distinct CDR3 sequences, roughly 18% of which appear only once. The sample comes from a study of regulatory T cells in long-lasting Graves disease. Study-wide background: The study enrolled newly diagnosed Graves' patients on antithyroid drugs under 3 months.

The J segment lost 3 bases and the V segment lost 4 bases, leaving 8 bases of the junction unmatched. Per the germline V gene, CDR1 is SGHNT and CDR2 is YYREEE (reference sequence). The CDR3 consists of 16 residues. Stated time point: newly diagnosed GD, antithyroid drugs for less than 3 months. Preparation of the TCR library used RNA extracted from PBMCs. Findings and limits, study-wide: There were preferences for TRBV28, TRBJ1-2 and TRBJ2-5 in persistent disease. Accuracy was perhaps lowered by the small sample size. Between persistent patients, more than 2,500 public clonotypes were shared, exceeding the approximately 870 shared between new patients.

The sample was also reused in another study, on T cells in Graves' hyperthyroidism and ophthalmopathy.

The starting material was peripheral blood mononuclear cells (PBMCs), obtained at new diagnosis, from a patient treated with antithyroid drugs. The rearrangement uses TRBV5-4 and TRBJ2-3; 10 bases agree with TRBD1. This TCR derives from a woman between 25 and 40 years old with Graves disease. The CDR3 protein is CASSRPGQGKTDTQYF. The CDR3 nucleotides read TGTGCCAGCAGCCGACCGGGACAGGGGAAGACAGATACGCAGTATTTT. Together with reference TRBV5-4 and TRBJ2-3, the CDR3 gives the full variable domain: ETGVTQSPTHLIKTRGQQVTLRCSSQSGHNTVSWYQQALGQGPQFIFQYYREEENGRGNFPPRFSGLQFPNYSSELNVNALELDDSALYLCASSRPGQGKTDTQYFGPGTRLTVL.